The sample holds one count of the clone carrying this T cell receptor (beta chain). Its specificity is unknown. These data originate in a study of cytomegalovirus exposure and HLA in healthy donors. Primers for the PCR totalled 60 Vbeta and 13 Jbeta. The table came from immunoSEQ multiplex PCR; TCRdb's copy has only in-frame clones and leaves some out. The data show 100,000 to 120,000 clones, about three quarters seen once. Whole-study results and caveats: Information on immune exposure was restricted to one variable (CMV serostatus). TCR beta sequences reportedly predicted most subjects' HLA-A and HLA-B alleles accurately. When analyzed later, a missense DCLRE1C variant was found to be linked to TCR beta V- and J-gene trimming.

There are 14 residues in the CDR3. V was shortened by 4 bases and J by 5 bases, with 14 bases between the two germline ends. The germline gives CDR1 MGHRA, CDR2 YSYEKL. The V gene is TRBV4-1, the J gene TRBJ2-5, with D unclear. Input material: PBMCs. The origin of this receptor is a male donor in good health and CMV-seronegative. The DNA for the CDR3 is TGCGCCAGCAGCCTCCGGGTTAGCAAGGAGACCCAGTACTTC. This sequence encodes CASSLRVSKETQYF.